Presented here are 7 T cell receptor beta chains from one specimen sequenced in a study of human CD8 memory T cell subsets. Production of TCR beta libraries used UMI-labeled 5' RACE as the method. Following a re-call of the 5' RACE reads, TCRdb has one entry per CDR3 protein and lacks DNA. The table for this sample gives about 10,000 distinct CDR3 sequences. The sequenced sample consisted of CD8+ stem-like memory T cells (TSCM and TCM) sorted from PBMCs. Subset defined: stem-like memory CD8 T cells (TSTEM), CCR7+ PD-1- TIGIT-. The receptors originated from a human donor in good health.

The rearrangement links TRBV20-1 to TRBJ2-1; the D gene TCRdb calls, TRBD2, cannot be checked with no DNA. The germline V gene encodes CDR1 DFQATT and CDR2 SNEGSKA (reference sequence). The CDR3 has 13 amino acids. The chain's CDR3 is CSALAPDYNEQFF.

The chain links TRBV6-2 or TRBV6-3 to TRBJ2-7; TCRdb's D gene call, TRBD1, goes unchecked for lack of DNA. The CDR3 loop spans 14 amino acids. Looked up from germline, CDR1 is MNHEY and CDR2 is SVGEGT. CDR3 residues: CASSPGTNSYEQYF.

The chain joins TRBV20-1 to TRBJ2-1; no DNA is available, so the TRBD2 call from TCRdb remains unchecked. The germline gives CDR1 DFQATT, CDR2 SNEGSKA (reference sequence). The CDR3 loop spans 16 amino acids. The CDR3 sequence is CSARDGLADIYNEQFF.

The chain uses TRBV24-1 and TRBJ2-7; TCRdb picks TRBD1, but there is no DNA to check that call. CDR3 length: 14 residues. Per germline, CDR1 KGHDR and CDR2 SFDVKD. The CDR3 protein is CATSERDRAYEQYF.

The chain couples TRBV13 to TRBJ2-7. CDR1 and CDR2 from the germline V gene are PRHDT and FYEKMQ (reference sequence). The CDR3 runs to 14 residues. CDR3 loop: CASSLQVATYEQYF.

The genes are TRBV28 and TRBJ1-3; the TCRdb call, TRBD1, lacks DNA for checking. In germline, CDR1 is MDHEN, CDR2 SYDVKM. The CDR3 runs to 14 residues. CDR3 amino acids: CASRIQGLANTIYF.

The chain is built from TRBV13 and TRBJ2-3; there is no DNA to check the TCRdb D call of TRBD2. CDR3 size: 15 residues. Looked up from germline, CDR1 is PRHDT and CDR2 is FYEKMQ (reference sequence). This CDR3 reads CASSSRTSGADTQYF.